The 3 T cell receptor beta chains below were found in one sample sequenced in a study of T cell responses to AZD1222 COVID-19 vaccine. Sequencing used immunoSEQ multiplex PCR; TCRdb keeps in-frame clones, though not all of them. The sample holds more than 150,000 clones; approximately 87% are singletons and the top ten take about 9.8%. This specimen was peripheral blood, taken 28 days after the second AZD1222 dose. The receptor set was obtained from an adult who received the AZD1222 COVID-19 vaccine.

CDR3: CASSRGSGANVLTF. The CDR3 DNA follows: TGTGCCAGCAGCCGGGGCTCTGGGGCCAACGTCCTGACTTTC. This chain uses TRBV2 with TRBJ2-6; TRBD2 might be the D (5 bases). The CDR3 contains 14 residues. Trimming stripped 6 bases from V and 0 bases from J, with 6 bases between. Per the germline V gene, CDR1 is SNHLY and CDR2 is FYNNEI.

J is TRBJ1-6 and V is TRBV6-5; D unclear. The germline CDR1 and CDR2 sequences are MNHEY and SVGAGI. There are 14 residues in the CDR3. V lost 6 bases, J lost 8 bases, and 14 bases lay in between. DNA of the CDR3: TGTGCCAGCAGCCGGGAGGGTTACGATTCACCCCTCCACTTT. Amino acids: CASSREGYDSPLHF.

This clone was picked up a small number of times. The chain is built from TRBV10-3 and TRBJ2-7, with TRBD2 matching 15 bases. The CDR3 is made up of 16 amino acids. V lost 6 bases and J lost 5; bases outside the gene matches: 8. Per the germline V gene, CDR1 is ENHRY and CDR2 is SYGVKD. The CDR3 protein is CAIRDGTSGRLNEQYF. The CDR3 nucleotides are TGTGCCATCAGGGACGGGACTAGCGGGAGGTTAAACGAGCAGTACTTC.